This entry features one TCR beta chain sequence. What it binds is unknown. This record belongs to a study of beta chain features in type 1 diabetes. V shed 6 bases and J shed 8 bases, with 17 bases lying between them. Germline lookup yields CDR1 LNHDA and CDR2 SQIVND (reference sequence). The CDR3 consists of 14 residues. The authors reverse transcribed all of the isolated RNA, so sequencing captured expressed TCRB transcripts. Using immunoSEQ multiplex PCR, the repertoire was profiled, and TCRdb retains in-frame clones only, with some absent. The sample yields 65,000 to 100,000 clones, under 35% seen once. Study-wide results and limits: More deletions and fewer insertions at VDJ junctions were found in patients with type 1 diabetes.

This receptor was obtained from a woman younger than 30 in good health. The chain is built from TRBV19 and TRBJ2-1; D perhaps matches TRBD2 (5 bases). Sequencing input: stem cell memory CD4+ T cells from blood. CDR3 coding DNA: TGTGCCAGTAGGAATATCGGGGAGTCGGATGAGCAGTTCTTC. Amino acid sequence: CASRNIGESDEQFF.